This T cell receptor (beta chain) was identified during a study of shared clonotypes between healthy human individuals. This clone was detected a few times. CDR3 length: 13 residues. V dropped 6 bases and J dropped 7 bases, with 15 bases sitting between them. CDR1 is SNHLY, CDR2 FYNNEI, per germline. Clones were sequenced by immunoSEQ multiplex PCR, and TCRdb holds only the in-frame ones, with some missing. The sample yields some 1,400,000 clones, about 96% seen once. The receptor was derived from a man younger than 45 in good health. This chain links TRBV2 with TRBJ1-2; no firm D call. Specimen: naive CD4+ T cells sorted from blood. Subset of the sample: CD45RA+ positively selected. CDR3 sequence: CASRATESGGYTF. The CDR3 DNA reads TGTGCCAGCAGAGCTACAGAATCGGGTGGCTACACCTTC. The full variable domain, completed using reference TRBV2 and TRBJ1-2, is EPEVTQTPSHQVTQMGQEVILRCVPISNHLYFYWYRQILGQKVEFLVSFYNNEISEKSEIFDDQFSVERPDGSNFTLKIRSTKLEDSAMYFCASRATESGGYTFGSGTRLTVV.